These T cell receptor beta chains were read from a single sample in a study of early T cells in non-severe SARS-CoV-2 infection. TCRdb re-derived calls from the 5' RACE reads in MiXCR, one entry per CDR3 protein. The sample gives 55,000 to 65,000 distinct CDR3 sequences, around 13% of which show up once; under 1.5% is in the top ten. Specimen: whole blood, collected at baseline. These receptors all come from an adult who was a healthcare worker with PCR-confirmed SARS-CoV-2 infection or an uninfected control (not recorded which). CDR3s include the opening cysteine and the closing phenylalanine or tryptophan. Each record gives: V gene, D gene, J gene, clone size, CDR3 protein, CDR3 DNA. D genes are given only for firm matches. Rows may omit the clone size; those that give it use once, few, many or a size class.

TRBV7-2	.	TRBJ2-7	.	CASSLLTGGHAEQYF	TGTGCCAGCAGCTTACTCACCGGGGGTCACGCCGAGCAGTACTTC
TRBV10-3	TRBD1	TRBJ2-7	.	CAISGGQGPNYEQYF	TGTGCCATCAGTGGGGGACAGGGGCCCAACTACGAGCAGTACTTC
TRBV11-2	.	TRBJ2-3	.	CASSDKTASTDTQYF	TGTGCCAGCAGCGACAAGACAGCCAGCACAGATACGCAGTATTTT
TRBV11-2	.	TRBJ1-2	.	CASSLVGPGGYTF	TGTGCCAGCAGCTTAGTTGGACCGGGGGGCTACACCTTC
TRBV2	.	TRBJ2-2	few	CASRAQRNTGELFF	TGTGCCAGCAGAGCTCAGAGAAACACCGGGGAGCTGTTTTTT
TRBV5-6	TRBD1	TRBJ2-7	many	CASRDGTGVDEQYF	TGTGCCAGCAGAGACGGGACAGGGGTTGACGAGCAGTACTTC
TRBV12-3/TRBV12-4	.	TRBJ2-2	few	CASSHVEEVVFAGELFF	TGTGCCAGCAGTCACGTTGAGGAGGTGGTGTTTGCCGGGGAGCTGTTTTTT
TRBV5-4	.	TRBJ2-1	.	CASSPPGPPASYNEQFF	TGTGCCAGCAGCCCCCCCGGACCTCCCGCATCCTACAATGAGCAGTTCTTC
TRBV6-2/TRBV6-3	TRBD2	TRBJ2-7	medium-sized	CASSYETSAYEQYF	TGTGCCAGCAGTTACGAGACTAGCGCCTACGAGCAGTACTTC
TRBV6-5	TRBD1	TRBJ1-6	.	CASSYSQGDNSPLHF	TGTGCCAGCAGTTACTCGCAGGGGGACAATTCACCCCTCCACTTT
TRBV6-2/TRBV6-3	.	TRBJ1-6	many	CASSPDSHLHF	TGTGCCAGCAGCCCGGACAGTCACCTCCACTTT
TRBV7-2	.	TRBJ2-7	.	CAGSLVSASAGTVYEQYF	TGTGCCGGCAGCTTAGTTTCCGCTAGTGCGGGGACAGTCTACGAGCAGTACTTC
TRBV12-3/TRBV12-4	.	TRBJ1-5	.	CASSFIPSNQPQHF	TGTGCCAGCAGTTTCATTCCTAGCAATCAGCCCCAGCATTTT
TRBV27	.	TRBJ2-7	few	CASSLKQPYEQYF	TGTGCCAGCAGTTTAAAGCAACCCTACGAGCAGTACTTC
TRBV12-2	.	TRBJ1-6	.	CASRLAGTGISPLHF	TGTGCAAGTCGCTTAGCCGGGACAGGGATATCACCCCTCCACTTT
TRBV18	.	TRBJ1-2	many	CASSPGFTGGYTF	TGTGCCAGCTCACCAGGGTTTACGGGCGGCTACACCTTC
TRBV24-1	.	TRBJ2-5	few	CATSSWGETQYF	TGTGCCACCAGTTCCTGGGGGGAGACCCAGTACTTC
TRBV29-1	.	TRBJ1-1	.	CSVDLGWGTEAFF	TGCAGCGTTGATTTGGGGTGGGGGACTGAAGCTTTCTTT
TRBV19	TRBD1	TRBJ2-3	.	CASTGQGTDTQYF	TGTGCCAGTACGGGACAGGGTACAGATACGCAGTATTTT
TRBV7-2	.	TRBJ2-7	.	CASSLASGNSYEQYF	TGTGCCAGCAGCTTAGCCTCTGGTAACTCCTACGAGCAGTACTTC
TRBV19	TRBD2	TRBJ2-1	few	CASSPLTSGSVYEQFF	TGTGCCAGTAGTCCGCTGACTAGCGGGAGTGTCTATGAGCAGTTCTTC
TRBV24-1	.	TRBJ2-3	.	CATGGQTSTDTQYF	TGTGCCACCGGGGGACAAACTAGCACAGATACGCAGTATTTT
TRBV10-2	TRBD1	TRBJ2-6	.	CASSEQGAHSGANVLTF	TGCGCCAGCAGTGAGCAGGGGGCCCACTCTGGGGCCAACGTCCTGACTTTC
TRBV21-1	.	TRBJ2-2	many	CASSTTGELFF	TGTGCCAGCAGCACCACCGGGGAGCTGTTTTTT
TRBV11-2	.	TRBJ2-5	.	CASSPGSLAQYF	TGTGCCAGCAGCCCAGGTAGTTTGGCCCAGTACTTC
TRBV18	TRBD1	TRBJ1-1	.	CASSPGVRGRSSEAFF	TGTGCCAGCTCACCTGGGGTAAGGGGGCGTAGTAGTGAAGCTTTCTTT
TRBV13	TRBD2	TRBJ2-5	.	CASSPGLAGDRETQYF	TGTGCCAGCAGCCCCGGACTAGCGGGGGATAGAGAGACCCAGTACTTC
TRBV19	.	TRBJ1-2	few	CASSLRPAGKYGYTF	TGTGCCAGTAGTCTCCGGCCAGCGGGGAAGTATGGCTACACCTTC
TRBV7-9	.	TRBJ2-3	many	CASSRGDTQYF	TGTGCCAGCAGTCGGGGAGATACGCAGTATTTT
TRBV2	TRBD2	TRBJ2-5	many	CASSGMTSEGETQYF	TGTGCCAGCAGTGGTATGACTAGCGAGGGAGAGACCCAGTACTTC
TRBV29-1	.	TRBJ1-1	.	CSVHLLNTEAFF	TGCAGCGTCCACCTTTTAAACACTGAAGCTTTCTTT
TRBV20-1	TRBD1	TRBJ2-7	many	CSARDLSGQGAEEQYF	TGCAGTGCTAGAGATCTCTCCGGACAGGGGGCTGAAGAGCAGTACTTC